The rows below give T cell receptor beta chains drawn from one sample of a study of T cells in Graves' hyperthyroidism and ophthalmopathy. TCRdb re-analysed the multiplex PCR reads in MiXCR, keeping a single row per CDR3 protein. The table includes about 610,000 distinct CDR3 sequences, roughly 16% detected once. The sample taken for sequencing was blood. These receptors were taken from a woman aged 40 to 50 with Graves' ophthalmopathy. CDR3s include the opening cysteine and the closing phenylalanine or tryptophan. The order of the fields is D gene, clone size, J gene, V gene, CDR3 DNA, CDR3 protein. D genes are given only for firm matches. Clone sizes are given selectively: once, few, many, or a class where the clone is expanded.

TRBD2	-	TRBJ2-2	TRBV19	TGTGCCAGTAGTGCCTATAGCGGGGGTAAAAATACCGGGGAGCTGTTTTTT	CASSAYSGGKNTGELFF
-	many	TRBJ1-5	TRBV6-6	TGTGCCAGCAGTTACGGGGCAGGTAATCAGCCCCAGCATTTT	CASSYGAGNQPQHF
-	many	TRBJ2-3	TRBV20-1	TGCAGTGCGGGGGCGACTAGTGGAACGCAGTATTTT	CSAGATSGTQYF
-	few	TRBJ1-4	TRBV27	TGTGCCAGCAGGTCGTGGGGAACAACTAATGAAAAACTGTTTTTT	CASRSWGTTNEKLFF
TRBD2	-	TRBJ2-4	TRBV12-3/TRBV12-4	TGTGCCAGCAGTTTAGAGATTGGCGGGGGGCGGAACATTCAGTACTTC	CASSLEIGGGRNIQYF
-	many	TRBJ2-7	TRBV11-2	TGTGCCAGCAGCTTAGATTTTGGTAGCTACGAGCAGTACTTC	CASSLDFGSYEQYF
TRBD1	-	TRBJ2-1	TRBV7-2	TGTGCCAGCAGCTTAGAGACAGGGGTCGATGAGCAGTTCTTC	CASSLETGVDEQFF
-	few	TRBJ2-2	TRBV6-1	TGTGCCAGCAGTGAGGGGGCGGACACCGGGGAGCTGTTTTTT	CASSEGADTGELFF
TRBD1	many	TRBJ2-3	TRBV6-5	TGTGCCAGCAGTTACGACAGGGGGTCCTTAGGTGATACGCAGTATTTT	CASSYDRGSLGDTQYF
-	few	TRBJ2-2	TRBV5-1	TGCGCCAGCACCCCCCACGATCCGAACACCGGGGAGCTGTTTTTT	CASTPHDPNTGELFF
TRBD1	-	TRBJ1-2	TRBV6-1	TGTGCCAGCAGCCTTTCGGGACAGGGGGACTATGGCTACACCTTC	CASSLSGQGDYGYTF